What follows are 30 T cell receptor beta chains derived from one specimen sequenced in a study of radiotherapy plus CTLA-4 blockade in lung cancer. The protocol was immunoSEQ multiplex PCR, while the TCRdb copy is restricted to in-frame clones and leaves out a portion. The table lists about 84,000 clones, about three quarters of them singletons, with around 15% in the top ten. The sample was peripheral blood, taken from a patient treated with radiotherapy plus ipilimumab. These TCRs come from a human donor with non-small cell lung cancer that progressed on radiotherapy plus ipilimumab.

This CDR3 reads CASSQALVLGPRDEQYF. For the CDR3, the DNA is TGCGCCAGCAGCCAAGCGTTGGTGTTGGGACCCAGGGACGAGCAGTACTTC. The chain employs TRBV4-1 and TRBJ2-7; D possibly matches TRBD1 or TRBD2 (5 bases each). Germline V CDR1 and CDR2: MGHRA, YSYEKL. Deletions cut 1 base from V and 5 bases from J, with 21 bases between. This CDR3 spans 17 amino acids.

The rearrangement uses TRBV11-2 and TRBJ1-4, with 8 bases lining up with TRBD1. This CDR3 contains 16 residues. Germline CDR1 SGHAT, CDR2 FQNNGV. V was clipped by 3 bases and J by 4 bases; unmatched bases: 7. CDR3 DNA sequence: TGTGCCAGCAGCTTGGGACAGGCGGTCGGTAATGAAAAACTGTTTTTT. This encodes CASSLGQAVGNEKLFF. The entire variable domain, with the rest obtained from reference TRBV11-2 and TRBJ1-4, is as follows: EAGVAQSPRYKIIEKRQSVAFWCNPISGHATLYWYQQILGQGPKLLIQFQNNGVVDDSQLPKDRFSAERLKGVDSTLKIQPAKLEDSAVYLCASSLGQAVGNEKLFFGSGTQLSVL.

This clone was picked up a small number of times. A read error may produce the germline difference seen at one junction end. The V gene is TRBV11-3, the J gene TRBJ2-7, with D hard to call. CDR3 length: 9 amino acids. Germline-derived CDR1 and CDR2 are SGHNT and YENEEA. The chain's CDR3 is CASSFDHSF. The CDR3 DNA reads as TGTGCCAGCAGCTTTGACCACTCCTTC.

This chain uses TRBV5-1 with TRBJ2-3, with 7 bases matching TRBD2. CDR1 and CDR2 from the germline V gene are SGHRS and YFSETQ. The V and J ends lost 7 bases and 0 bases, in that order; junction bases with no gene match: 8. The CDR3 totals 15 residues. The CDR3 DNA is TGCGCCAGCGCCCCGGCTAGCGGTAGCACAGATACGCAGTATTTT. This gives the protein CASAPASGSTDTQYF.

The V call is TRBV2, the J call TRBJ1-6, with D maybe TRBD1 (6 bases). Germline V gene data show CDR1 as SNHLY and CDR2 as FYNNEI. Trimming pared 4 bases from V and 7 bases from J, leaving 11 bases between. This CDR3 comprises 14 residues. The chain's CDR3 is CASSVSGVNSPLHF. CDR3 DNA: TGTGCCAGCAGTGTTTCAGGGGTCAATTCACCCCTCCACTTT.

V usage is TRBV28 and J usage is TRBJ1-1; D is unresolved. The CDR3 covers 13 residues. The germline V gene encodes CDR1 MDHEN and CDR2 SYDVKM. V lost 9 bases to trimming and J lost 4 bases, with 15 bases between them. The CDR3 bases are TGTGCCAGTCTCAATCCTTGGAGCACTGAAGCTTTCTTT. It translates to CASLNPWSTEAFF.

V is TRBV5-6 and J is TRBJ1-5; D unresolved. Germline values: CDR1 SGHDT, CDR2 YYEEEE. The CDR3 is 16 residues long. Trimming stripped 0 bases from V and 2 bases from J, with 12 bases between. The chain's CDR3 is CASSLAGSGGNQPQHF. The CDR3 DNA reads as TGTGCCAGCAGCTTGGCCGGGAGCGGGGGCAATCAGCCCCAGCATTTT.

The J gene is TRBJ2-6, the V gene TRBV7-9, with 7 bases aligning to TRBD1. The V gene's germline CDR1 is SEHNR and CDR2 FQNEAQ (reference sequence). Trimming took 6 bases from V and 3 from J; bases not matched to a gene: 11. The CDR3 contains 17 residues. CDR3 coding DNA: TGTGCCAGCAGGGCCTCGGGCACAGGGGTTGGGGCCAACGTCCTGACTTTC. Encoded protein: CASRASGTGVGANVLTF.

V usage is TRBV5-4 and J usage is TRBJ1-4, with 9 bases that match TRBD1. Losses at the gene ends were 4 bases for V and 2 bases for J; bases not matched to a gene: 3. Germline CDR1 is SGHNT and CDR2 is YYREEE (reference sequence). The CDR3 covers 15 residues. The CDR3 sequence: CASSRQGGTNEKLFF. The CDR3 DNA reads TGTGCCAGCAGCCGACAGGGGGGCACTAATGAAAAACTGTTTTTT.

This chain connects TRBV7-8 to TRBJ2-1; D not certain. The CDR3 runs to 15 residues. CDR1 and CDR2 (germline): SGHVS, FQNEAQ. The V end lost 4 bases, the J end lost 0 bases, and 10 bases lay between the germline ends. The CDR3 DNA follows: TGTGCCAGCAGCTCATATTCGAGCTCCTACAATGAGCAGTTCTTC. This codes for CASSSYSSSYNEQFF.

The chain recombines TRBV7-6 with TRBJ2-5; unclear D gene. CDR3 length equals 11 residues. Trimming removed 1 base from V and 5 bases from J, with 2 bases in between. Germline V CDR1 and CDR2: SGHVS, FNYEAQ. CDR3 region: CASSLVETQYF. The CDR3 region has the DNA TGTGCCAGCAGCTTAGTTGAGACCCAGTACTTC.

This clone was detected a few times. The genes are TRBV5-6 and TRBJ2-3; TRBD2 might be the D (5 bases). Trimming stripped 0 bases from V and 2 bases from J, with 22 bases between. The CDR3 is 19 amino acids. Germline CDR1 and CDR2: SGHDT and YYEEEE. The DNA for the CDR3 is TGTGCCAGCAGCTTGGATTATCGCAGAAGCGGATTCGACACAGATACGCAGTATTTT. The encoded protein is CASSLDYRRSGFDTDTQYF.

CDR3 protein: CASRPRDLHLRITEAFF. Here the CDR3 DNA reads TGTGCCAGCAGGCCACGGGACCTCCATTTGCGGATCACTGAAGCTTTCTTT. V is TRBV27 and J is TRBJ1-1, with D perhaps matching TRBD1 (5 bases). V was shortened by 6 bases and J by 4 bases, with 24 bases between the two germline ends. Germline V gives CDR1 MNHEY, CDR2 SMNVEV (reference sequence). This CDR3 has 17 residues.

The V call is TRBV10-3, the J call TRBJ1-2; D unresolved. The germline CDR1 and CDR2 sequences are ENHRY and SYGVKD. CDR3 length: 13 residues. Trimming pared 10 bases from V and 8 bases from J, leaving 20 bases between. The CDR3 bases are TGTGCCACCCAGGTTCGTCTGGGCGGAGGCTACACCTTC. Amino acid sequence: CATQVRLGGGYTF.

A word on this clone: Other nucleotide sequences in the sample specify the same CDR3. The chain links TRBV9 to TRBJ1-3; maybe TRBD1 (5 bases). The CDR3 covers 15 residues. Germline V lookup: CDR1 SGDLS, CDR2 YYNGEE. V was clipped by 2 bases and J by 4 bases, with 13 bases between them. CDR3 nucleotide sequence: TGTGCCAGCAGCGTGGGGCGCACCGCAGGAAACACCATATATTTT. It codes for CASSVGRTAGNTIYF.

This clone was recorded once. This chain connects TRBV14 to TRBJ2-3; 9 positions match TRBD1. The ends lost 0 bases at V and 4 bases at J; junction bases unmatched: 11. CDR1 is SGHDN and CDR2 is FVKESK in the germline V gene. This CDR3 is built from 18 residues. For the CDR3, the DNA is TGTGCCAGCAGCCAAGAAGGGGTCGACAGGGGGATTGCAGATACGCAGTATTTT. Translating gives CASSQEGVDRGIADTQYF. The full variable domain, with the rest looked up from reference TRBV14 and TRBJ2-3, is EAGVTQFPSHSVIEKGQTVTLRCDPISGHDNLYWYRRVMGKEIKFLLHFVKESKQDESGMPNNRFLAERTGGTYSTLKVQPAELEDSGVYFCASSQEGVDRGIADTQYFGPGTRLTVL.

The chain is built from TRBV6-6 and TRBJ2-7; perhaps TRBD2 as D (6 bases). In germline, CDR1 is MNHNY, CDR2 SVGAGI (reference sequence). Between the trimmed V and J ends, which lost 7 bases and 1 base, there was a span of 14 bases. The CDR3 consists of 14 residues. The CDR3 DNA reads TGTGCCAGCACTCCCGGGACTGGTTCCTACGAGCAGTACTTC. This gives the protein CASTPGTGSYEQYF.

J is TRBJ1-3 and V is TRBV5-6; D is undetermined. CDR1 and CDR2 from the germline V gene are SGHDT and YYEEEE. The CDR3 is 13 amino acids. V was clipped by 0 bases and J by 11 bases, with 12 bases between them. CDR3: CASSLGEVGAIYF. The CDR3 DNA follows: TGTGCCAGCAGCTTGGGGGAAGTTGGCGCCATATATTTT.

The V and J genes are TRBV28 and TRBJ2-7, with 7 bases aligning to TRBD2. With V trimmed by 6 bases and J by 1 base, 3 bases remained unmatched. This CDR3 contains 13 residues. Germline loops: CDR1 MDHEN, CDR2 SYDVKM. The CDR3 DNA reads TGTGCCAGCAGGAAGCGGGATTCCTACGAGCAGTACTTC. It is translated as CASRKRDSYEQYF. The full variable domain, rest sourced from reference TRBV28 and TRBJ2-7, is DVKVTQSSRYLVKRTGEKVFLECVQDMDHENMFWYRQDPGLGLRLIYFSYDVKMKEKGDIPEGYSVSREKKERFSLILESASTNQTSMYLCASRKRDSYEQYFGPGTRLTVT.

The genes are TRBV7-8 and TRBJ2-1; 9 nucleotides align to TRBD1. Germline V gives CDR1 SGHVS, CDR2 FQNEAQ. This CDR3 has 16 amino acids. V trimming: 5 bases; J trimming: 4 bases; junction bases outside the gene matches: 9. The CDR3 coding sequence is TGTGCCAGCAGCCTAGGGACAGGGCCCTTTTACAATGAGCAGTTCTTC. It is translated as CASSLGTGPFYNEQFF.

The chain combines TRBV28 with TRBJ1-6; 9 bases line up with TRBD1. The CDR3 has 16 amino acids. CDR1 is MDHEN, CDR2 SYDVKM, per germline. V was clipped by 5 bases and J by 5 bases; unmatched bases: 7. CDR3 bases: TGTGCCAGCAGTGTTACCGGGACAGGGAATAATTCACCCCTCCACTTT. It specifies CASSVTGTGNNSPLHF.

V gene TRBV4-1 combines with J gene TRBJ1-4; 7 bases agree with TRBD1. CDR1 is MGHRA, CDR2 YSYEKL, per germline. Unmatched junction bases numbered 9, after V lost 0 bases and J lost 5 bases. This CDR3 comprises 17 residues. In nucleotides, the CDR3 is TGCGCCAGCAGCCAAGATCGAGGGCAGGGGGGGAATGAAAAACTGTTTTTT. It is translated as CASSQDRGQGGNEKLFF.

This chain links TRBV4-2 with TRBJ2-5; 11 positions agree with TRBD2. The CDR3 runs 17 residues. Trimming removed 4 bases from V and 1 base from J; junction bases left unmatched: 8. Germline V gene sequence: CDR1 LGHNA, CDR2 YNFKEQ. The CDR3: CASSLDSSGGTQETQYF. CDR3 bases: TGTGCCAGCAGCCTTGACTCTAGCGGGGGGACCCAAGAGACCCAGTACTTC.

CDR3 in DNA: TGTGCCAGCAGCCTGCAGGGGTTACCTCGGGCCTCACCCCTCCACTTT. Protein: CASSLQGLPRASPLHF. V gene TRBV6-4 combines with J gene TRBJ1-6; maybe TRBD1 (6 bases). Germline V CDR1 and CDR2: MRHNA, SNTAGT. V lost 6 bases and J lost 10, with 22 bases in between. The CDR3 sequence is 16 residues long.

The rearrangement joins TRBV28 to TRBJ2-2; 9 bases agree with TRBD2. V was pared by 2 bases and J by 5 bases, with 6 bases of the junction left unmatched. The CDR3 contains 16 residues. From germline, CDR1 is MDHEN and CDR2 SYDVKM. CDR3 nucleotides: TGTGCCAGCAGTTTAGCGGGAGGGCCCTCGACCGGGGAGCTGTTTTTT. Protein: CASSLAGGPSTGELFF. Full variable domain (rest looked up from reference TRBV28 and TRBJ2-2): DVKVTQSSRYLVKRTGEKVFLECVQDMDHENMFWYRQDPGLGLRLIYFSYDVKMKEKGDIPEGYSVSREKKERFSLILESASTNQTSMYLCASSLAGGPSTGELFFGEGSRLTVL.

In its sample, this clone was seen once. This chain links TRBV12-5 with TRBJ2-5, with D perhaps TRBD1 (6 bases). Germline CDR1 is LGHNT and CDR2 is FRNRAP. V lost 3 bases and J 2 bases, leaving 19 bases between the germline ends. This CDR3 comprises 17 residues. The CDR3 sequence is CASGFQGRLDAQETQYF. Written as DNA, the CDR3 is TGTGCTAGTGGTTTTCAGGGGAGATTGGACGCGCAAGAGACCCAGTACTTC.

The count of this clone is one. The genes are TRBV6-5 and TRBJ1-5; a weak D match, TRBD1 (5 bases). The CDR3 covers 14 residues. The V end lost 5 bases, the J end lost 3 bases, and 11 bases lay between the germline ends. The germline CDR1 and CDR2 sequences are MNHEY and SVGAGI. The CDR3 coding sequence is TGTGCCAGCAGTGACGGAGGGGTCAATCAGCCCCAGCATTTT. Translated, it gives CASSDGGVNQPQHF.

This chain joins TRBV10-3 and TRBJ1-1; D call uncertain. Germline CDR1 and CDR2: ENHRY and SYGVKD. The CDR3 runs to 15 residues. V lost 2 bases and J lost 4, with 14 bases in between. The CDR3 bases are TGTGCCATCAGTGAGAAAGCAGGTTCGGGCACTGAAGCTTTCTTT. It codes for CAISEKAGSGTEAFF.

The chain links TRBV28 to TRBJ2-1, with D perhaps given as TRBD1 or TRBD2 (5 bases each). Germline V CDR1 and CDR2: MDHEN, SYDVKM. V gave up 5 bases and J gave up 5 bases, with 19 bases separating them. The CDR3 extends over 16 amino acids. The CDR3 DNA reads TGTGCCAGCAGTCCAACAACAGGTGGAGGAAACAATGAGCAGTTCTTC. Amino acid sequence: CASSPTTGGGNNEQFF.

The table lists this clone with a few counts. V usage is TRBV7-2 and J usage is TRBJ2-7, with 8 nucleotides matching TRBD2. V shed 5 bases and J 3 bases; nucleotides not matched to a gene: 9. Germline-derived CDR1 and CDR2 are SGHTA and FQGNSA. This CDR3 contains 15 residues. The CDR3 loop reads CASSPSSGFGYEQYF. For the CDR3, the DNA is TGTGCCAGCAGCCCGTCTAGCGGGTTTGGCTACGAGCAGTACTTC.